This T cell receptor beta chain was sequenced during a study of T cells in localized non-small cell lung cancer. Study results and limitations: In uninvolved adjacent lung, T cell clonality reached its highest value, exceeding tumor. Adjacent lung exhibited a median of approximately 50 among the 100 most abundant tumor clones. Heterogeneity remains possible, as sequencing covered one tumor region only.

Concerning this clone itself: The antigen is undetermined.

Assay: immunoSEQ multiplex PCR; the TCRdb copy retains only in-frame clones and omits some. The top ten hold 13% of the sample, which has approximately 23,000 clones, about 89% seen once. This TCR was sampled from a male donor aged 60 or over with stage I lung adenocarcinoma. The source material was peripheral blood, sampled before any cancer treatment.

CDR3 sequence reads: CSAPTGRGQQETQYF. As DNA, the CDR3 is TGCAGCGCACCCACCGGCAGGGGTCAACAAGAGACCCAGTACTTC. The chain links TRBV29-1 to TRBJ2-5; a possible D gene is TRBD1 (6 bases). The germline gives CDR1 SQVTM, CDR2 ANQGSEA. The CDR3 consists of 15 residues. The germline V and J ends were trimmed by 7 bases and 2 bases, with 20 bases remaining between them.